Below, 28 T cell receptor beta chains from the same sample are listed, as sequenced in a study of T cell responses to AZD1222 COVID-19 vaccine (dated by TCRdb to about 2021). What the time point label conveys for this sample: baseline before first vaccination. Library generation was performed with the immunoSEQ multiplex PCR assay. TCRdb mirrors the immuneACCESS table, restricted to in-frame sequences. Some clones are absent from its copies; in checked studies, under half trace to an unresolved V gene, and the reason for the others is unknown. The sample yields 110,000 or so clones; around 83% were counted once. Together, the top ten hold 3% to 3.5% of the sample. Sequenced here: peripheral blood, sampled on day 0 of AZD1222 vaccination. These receptors were taken from an adult in good health.

This clone was detected a few times. The gene calls are TRBV7-8 and TRBJ2-2; no reliable D call. The germline V and J ends were trimmed by 1 base and 4 bases, with 7 bases remaining between them. CDR3 length equals 14 residues. CDR1 is SGHVS, CDR2 FQNEAQ, per germline. CDR3 coding DNA: TGTGCCAGCAGCTTAGACCGGAGCACCGGGGAGCTGTTTTTT. Translation gives CASSLDRSTGELFF.

J is TRBJ2-3 and V is TRBV5-1; D remains ambiguous. Per germline, CDR1 SGHRS and CDR2 YFSETQ. Between the trimmed V and J ends, which lost 1 base and 5 bases, there was a span of 5 bases. The CDR3 is 12 amino acids. Here the CDR3 DNA reads TGCGCCAGCAGCTTGTCCCAAGATACGCAGTATTTT. Its protein product is CASSLSQDTQYF.

Written as DNA, the CDR3 is TGCGCCAGCAGCGATGAGGGAAACTACGAGCAGTACTTC. Protein sequence: CASSDEGNYEQYF. The chain carries TRBV5-1 and TRBJ2-7; tentatively, D is TRBD2 (5 bases). Trimming took off 4 bases at V and 3 bases at J, with 11 bases between the two ends. Germline CDR1 is SGHRS and CDR2 is YFSETQ. The CDR3 is 13 residues long. Complete variable domain (other parts from reference TRBV5-1 and TRBJ2-7): KAGVTQTPRYLIKTRGQQVTLSCSPISGHRSVSWYQQTPGQGLQFLFEYFSETQRNKGNFPGRFSGRQFSNSRSEMNVSTLELGDSALYLCASSDEGNYEQYFGPGTRLTVT.

CDR3 DNA: TGTGCCAGTAGTGGGTCCGGGACGGCCCAAGAGACCCAGTACTTC. It yields the protein CASSGSGTAQETQYF. The chain recombines TRBV19 with TRBJ2-5; D may match TRBD1 or TRBD2 (5 bases each). Germline V CDR1 and CDR2: LNHDA, SQIVND (reference sequence). With 5 bases removed from V and 1 base from J, the gap between germline ends came to 14 bases. This CDR3 is 15 amino acids long.

The chain is built from TRBV6-5 and TRBJ1-2; TRBD1 might be the D (5 bases). Looked up from germline, CDR1 is MNHEY and CDR2 is SVGAGI. The V end lost 0 bases, the J end lost 3 bases, and 8 bases lay between the germline ends. The CDR3 spans 14 residues. The CDR3 sequence is CASSYSGRDYGYTF. The CDR3 DNA reads TGTGCCAGCAGTTACTCGGGCAGGGACTATGGCTACACCTTC.

The rearrangement joins TRBV7-9 to TRBJ1-1, with TRBD1 matching over 7 bases. This CDR3 is 14 amino acids long. The V and J ends lost 6 bases and 5 bases, in that order; junction bases with no gene match: 9. Per the germline V gene, CDR1 is SEHNR and CDR2 is FQNEAQ (reference sequence). CDR3 residues: CASRRQGSGTEAFF. The CDR3 region has the DNA TGTGCCAGCAGACGACAGGGATCAGGGACTGAAGCTTTCTTT.

The CDR3 DNA sequence: TGTGCCAGCAGCTTGGGGCAGAACCCAAACTATGGCTACACCTTC. Its protein is CASSLGQNPNYGYTF. The chain has TRBV7-2 and TRBJ1-2; D perhaps matches TRBD1 (5 bases). The V and J ends lost 3 bases and 2 bases respectively, with 13 bases between them. Looked up from germline, CDR1 is SGHTA and CDR2 is FQGNSA. There are 15 residues in the CDR3.

The chain uses TRBV2 and TRBJ2-5; 7 nucleotides align to TRBD2. Germline CDR1 and CDR2: SNHLY and FYNNEI. This CDR3 is built from 15 residues. V trimming: 7 bases; J trimming: 3 bases; junction bases outside the gene matches: 11. The CDR3 sequence is CASKNRGLQEETQYF. In DNA, the CDR3 is TGTGCCAGCAAGAACCGGGGACTACAAGAAGAGACCCAGTACTTC. Complete variable domain (other parts from reference TRBV2 and TRBJ2-5): EPEVTQTPSHQVTQMGQEVILRCVPISNHLYFYWYRQILGQKVEFLVSFYNNEISEKSEIFDDQFSVERPDGSNFTLKIRSTKLEDSAMYFCASKNRGLQEETQYFGPGTRLLVL.

This clone was seen more than once but under ten times. V is TRBV7-2 and J is TRBJ2-1; a possible D gene is TRBD1 (5 bases). CDR1 SGHTA and CDR2 FQGNSA come from the germline V gene. V was cut by 5 bases and J by 4 bases, with 18 bases left in between. The CDR3 runs to 16 residues. The CDR3 is CASSPGQGKEYNEQFF. In nucleotides, the CDR3 is TGTGCCAGCAGCCCAGGGCAGGGTAAGGAATACAATGAGCAGTTCTTC.

This chain connects TRBV24-1 to TRBJ1-2; 7 positions match TRBD1. Germline CDR1 reads KGHDR; CDR2 reads SFDVKD. This CDR3 has 13 residues. V shed 5 bases and J 2 bases; nucleotides not matched to a gene: 1. CDR3 residues: CATSVGQNYGYTF. CDR3 bases: TGTGCCACCAGTGTGGGACAGAACTATGGCTACACCTTC.

This chain connects TRBV4-1 to TRBJ2-7, with D unresolved. The CDR3 loop spans 14 amino acids. The ends were cut back, 1 base at V and 2 bases at J, with 9 bases in the middle. Looked up from germline, CDR1 is MGHRA and CDR2 is YSYEKL. The CDR3 loop reads CASSQALQTYEQYF. The CDR3 DNA is TGCGCCAGCAGCCAAGCCCTACAAACCTACGAGCAGTACTTC.

The chain employs TRBV6-1 and TRBJ1-6; D is undetermined. This CDR3 region has 16 residues. The germline V gene encodes CDR1 MNHNS and CDR2 SASEGT. Between the trimmed V and J ends, which lost 2 bases and 0 bases, there was a span of 8 bases. The CDR3 is CASSEFTVSYNSPLHF. The CDR3 coding sequence is TGTGCCAGCAGTGAATTCACGGTCTCCTATAATTCACCCCTCCACTTT.

The chain recombines TRBV28 with TRBJ2-7, with 9 positions matching TRBD2. The V gene's germline CDR1 is MDHEN and CDR2 SYDVKM. The CDR3 consists of 15 residues. Trimming at V came to 6 bases and at J to 5 bases, leaving 11 bases not matched to a gene. In DNA, the CDR3 is TGTGCCAGCAGCTCCACCTTAGCGGGGGCAGACGAGCAGTACTTC. Translation gives CASSSTLAGADEQYF.

The V gene is TRBV4-2, the J gene TRBJ1-1, with a weak D call TRBD1 (6 bases). The CDR3 length is 15 residues. The V and J ends lost 3 bases and 0 bases respectively, with 11 bases between them. Germline CDR1 is LGHNA and CDR2 is YNFKEQ. CDR3 protein: CASSQSDRLNTEAFF. The CDR3 DNA sequence: TGTGCCAGCAGCCAGAGTGACAGGCTGAACACTGAAGCTTTCTTT.

The chain couples TRBV7-2 to TRBJ1-5, with D unresolved. Germline V lookup: CDR1 SGHTA, CDR2 FQGNSA. V lost 0 bases and J 0 bases, leaving 9 bases between the germline ends. The CDR3 is made up of 16 amino acids. CDR3 in amino acids: CASSLAPSFSNQPQHF. The CDR3, as DNA: TGTGCCAGCAGCTTAGCCCCCAGCTTTAGCAATCAGCCCCAGCATTTT. The full variable domain, its missing parts supplied by reference TRBV7-2 and TRBJ1-5, is GAGVSQSPSNKVTEKGKDVELRCDPISGHTALYWYRQSLGQGLEFLIYFQGNSAPDKSGLPSDRFSAERTGGSVSTLTIQRTQQEDSAVYLCASSLAPSFSNQPQHFGDGTRLSIL.

CDR3 bases: TGCGCCAGCAGCCGAACCACTGTTAATGAGCAGTTCTTC. Amino acids: CASSRTTVNEQFF. The gene calls are TRBV5-1 and TRBJ2-1; D ambiguous. Between the trimmed V and J ends, which lost 4 bases and 7 bases, there was a span of 12 bases. The CDR3 loop spans 13 amino acids. Germline V gives CDR1 SGHRS, CDR2 YFSETQ.

The chain is built from TRBV9 and TRBJ1-1, with TRBD1 identical over 7 bases. This CDR3 is built from 16 residues. V was clipped by 0 bases and J by 0 bases; unmatched bases: 5. Germline CDR1 SGDLS, CDR2 YYNGEE. The CDR3 DNA reads TGTGCCAGCAGCGTAGGGGAAGGGGGCCTGAACACTGAAGCTTTCTTT. Translation: CASSVGEGGLNTEAFF.

This sequence joins TRBV19 and TRBJ2-4, with D perhaps TRBD1 (7 bases). V lost 2 bases and J lost 4, with 12 bases in between. CDR3 length: 15 amino acids. CDR1 LNHDA and CDR2 SQIVND come from the germline V gene (reference sequence). This CDR3 is CASSIIQGGKNIQYF. DNA of the CDR3: TGTGCCAGTAGTATAATCCAGGGGGGTAAAAACATTCAGTACTTC.

This chain connects TRBV19 to TRBJ1-1; TRBD1 aligns across 8 bases. The germline CDR1 and CDR2 sequences are LNHDA and SQIVND (reference sequence). With V trimmed by 1 base and J by 3 bases, 19 bases remained unmatched. This CDR3 comprises 20 residues. CDR3 nucleotides: TGTGCCAGTAGTATAGTCTATGGTATCGGGCAGGGGGCTGTTTACACTGAAGCTTTCTTT. Protein sequence: CASSIVYGIGQGAVYTEAFF.

The chain joins TRBV18 to TRBJ2-2, with TRBD2 as a possible D gene (5 bases). The CDR3 covers 14 residues. V was shortened by 3 bases and J by 7 bases, with 12 bases between the two germline ends. Germline CDR1 reads KGHSH; CDR2 reads LQKENI. The CDR3 is CASSPPGFGGELFF. Here the CDR3 DNA reads TGTGCCAGCTCACCTCCGGGATTCGGCGGGGAGCTGTTTTTT.

The rearrangement joins TRBV7-2 to TRBJ1-1; no clear D. CDR3 length equals 14 residues. CDR1 and CDR2 (germline): SGHTA, FQGNSA. The germline V and J ends were trimmed by 0 bases and 0 bases, with 5 bases remaining between them. The CDR3 bases are TGTGCCAGCAGCTTAGCAGAGTTGAACACTGAAGCTTTCTTT. Protein product: CASSLAELNTEAFF. Looking up the rest from reference TRBV7-2 and TRBJ1-1 gives the full variable domain: GAGVSQSPSNKVTEKGKDVELRCDPISGHTALYWYRQSLGQGLEFLIYFQGNSAPDKSGLPSDRFSAERTGGSVSTLTIQRTQQEDSAVYLCASSLAELNTEAFFGQGTRLTVV.

The V gene is TRBV6-1, the J gene TRBJ1-2; the D is unclear. The germline V gene has CDR1 MNHNS and CDR2 SASEGT. The CDR3 extends over 14 amino acids. Trimming stripped 2 bases from V and 7 bases from J, with 14 bases between. The CDR3, as DNA: TGTGCCAGCAGTGAAACTCACTGGCGAGGTGGCTACACCTTC. It is translated as CASSETHWRGGYTF.

CDR3 loop: CASSSETDLSNQPQHF. CDR3 coding DNA: TGTGCCAGCAGTTCAGAGACGGACCTTAGCAATCAGCCCCAGCATTTT. The chain recombines TRBV28 with TRBJ1-5; no firm D call. From germline, CDR1 is MDHEN and CDR2 SYDVKM. The CDR3 is 16 amino acids. V shed 4 bases and J shed 0 bases, with 13 bases lying between them. Together with reference TRBV28 and TRBJ1-5, the CDR3 gives the full variable domain: DVKVTQSSRYLVKRTGEKVFLECVQDMDHENMFWYRQDPGLGLRLIYFSYDVKMKEKGDIPEGYSVSREKKERFSLILESASTNQTSMYLCASSSETDLSNQPQHFGDGTRLSIL.

V and J are TRBV19 and TRBJ1-1; 8 positions match TRBD1. V was pared by 6 bases and J by 0 bases, with 3 bases of the junction left unmatched. The germline CDR1 and CDR2 sequences are LNHDA and SQIVND (reference sequence). CDR3 length: 14 residues. CDR3 sequence: CASSQGAVNTEAFF. CDR3 nucleotides: TGTGCCAGTAGCCAGGGGGCGGTGAACACTGAAGCTTTCTTT.

This clone was detected only once. The same CDR3 arises from other DNA sequences in this sample as well. The DNA for the CDR3 is TGCGCCAGCAGCTTAGGACAGGGCGGTACCGGGGAGCTGTTTTTT. Its protein is CASSLGQGGTGELFF. V gene TRBV5-1 combines with J gene TRBJ2-2; TRBD1 aligns across 8 bases. With V trimmed by 2 bases and J by 5 bases, 5 bases remained unmatched. This CDR3 has 15 amino acids. CDR1 and CDR2 (germline): SGHRS, YFSETQ.

This chain joins TRBV6-5 and TRBJ1-4, with no clear D. CDR1 and CDR2 from the germline V gene are MNHEY and SVGAGI. Trimming removed 2 bases at V and 5 bases at J, with 15 bases between. CDR3 length: 16 amino acids. CDR3 nucleotide sequence: TGTGCCAGCAGTTACATTCGTGCGGGGTCGAATGAAAAACTGTTTTTT. It specifies CASSYIRAGSNEKLFF.

The rearrangement uses TRBV11-2 and TRBJ1-4, with unresolved D. The V end lost 0 bases, the J end lost 0 bases, and 14 bases lay between the germline ends. Germline CDR1 and CDR2: SGHAT and FQNNGV. The CDR3 runs 18 residues. The CDR3 loop reads CASSLETAYLATNEKLFF. Written as DNA, the CDR3 is TGTGCCAGCAGCTTAGAAACGGCCTACCTTGCAACTAATGAAAAACTGTTTTTT.

The rearrangement joins TRBV7-3 to TRBJ2-3; no firm D call. Germline values: CDR1 SGHTA, CDR2 FQGTGA. Trimming pared 5 bases from V and 5 bases from J, leaving 11 bases between. There are 13 residues in the CDR3. The DNA for the CDR3 is TGTGCCAGCAGCGGAACGTTTGGAGATACGCAGTATTTT. Its protein product is CASSGTFGDTQYF.